The text below deals with one T cell receptor (beta chain). As yet, its antigen is unknown. The PCR ran on 60 Vbeta and 13 Jbeta primers. Assay: immunoSEQ multiplex PCR; the TCRdb copy retains only in-frame clones and omits some. The table lists approximately 150,000 clones, approximately 83% of them singletons, with 3% to 4% in the top ten. This specimen comes from a study of cytomegalovirus exposure and HLA in healthy donors. The study's findings and limits: An analysis that was carried out later associated 15,000 to 20,000 TCR beta sequences with HLA alleles at 0.05 false discovery rate. For TCR beta chains, V- and J-gene trimming was later linked to a missense DCLRE1C variant. Presence/absence analysis assumed near-uniform sequencing depth across donors.

Germline values: CDR1 SGDLS, CDR2 YYNGEE. V lost 4 bases and J lost 4, with 19 bases in between. The CDR3 is 16 residues long. Specimen: PBMCs. The sequence was collected from a male donor in good health and CMV-seronegative. The V call is TRBV9, the J call TRBJ2-3, with D possibly being TRBD1 (5 bases). CDR3 sequence (DNA): TGTGCCAGCAGCAACCAAGGGGTATTAGTTTCAGATACGCAGTATTTT. Translation gives CASSNQGVLVSDTQYF.